The clone carrying this TCR beta chain was counted only a few times. Antigen: not known. The germline CDR1 and CDR2 sequences are SGHRS and YFSETQ. The CDR3 is 15 residues long. J lost 8 bases, V lost 5 bases, and 11 bases had no gene match. These data are taken from a study of beta chain features in type 1 diabetes. Whole-study results and caveats: The study found moderately but significantly shorter TCRB CDR3s in all four CD4+ subsets of Type 1 diabetes patients.

The entirety of the isolated RNA underwent reverse transcription, so expressed TCRB transcripts were sequenced. Clones were sequenced by immunoSEQ multiplex PCR, and TCRdb holds only the in-frame ones, with some missing. Of about 340,000 clones in the sample, 13% are singletons; the top ten hold 0.015%. The TCR sequence derives from a woman between 18 and 29 years old with type 1 diabetes. V is TRBV5-1 and J is TRBJ1-2, with 11 bases identical to TRBD1. Sequenced sample: naive CD4+ T cells from blood. The CDR3 region has the DNA TGCGCCAGCAGATCTGGGACAGGGGGAGAAGGAGGCTACACCTTC. Protein product: CASRSGTGGEGGYTF. The full variable domain, rest sourced from reference TRBV5-1 and TRBJ1-2, is KAGVTQTPRYLIKTRGQQVTLSCSPISGHRSVSWYQQTPGQGLQFLFEYFSETQRNKGNFPGRFSGRQFSNSRSEMNVSTLELGDSALYLCASRSGTGGEGGYTFGSGTRLTVV.